The 12 T cell receptor beta chains below come from one sample, sequenced in a study of shared clonotypes between healthy human individuals. Naive CD8 cells lacked CD45RO, underwent positive selection for CCR7 and left out terminally differentiated effector memory CD45RA+ cells. This table comes from immunoSEQ multiplex PCR, and its TCRdb copy is limited to in-frame clones, with some not included. This sample has about 2.2 million clones, with about 94% found just once. The specimen was naive CD8+ T cells from PBMCs. The receptors were gathered from a man aged 18 to 30 in good health. Some clones in this sample may be carry-over from other donors' samples.

The chain links TRBV7-9 to TRBJ2-7; 9 bases fit TRBD1. This CDR3 region has 14 residues. Per germline, CDR1 SEHNR and CDR2 FQNEAQ (reference sequence). Losses at the gene ends were 4 bases for V and 5 bases for J; bases not matched to a gene: 6. This CDR3 is CASSYRDRVHEQYF. As DNA, the CDR3 is TGTGCCAGCAGCTACCGGGACAGGGTCCACGAGCAGTACTTC. Combining the CDR3 with reference TRBV7-9 and TRBJ2-7 gives the whole variable domain DTGVSQNPRHKITKRGQNVTFRCDPISEHNRLYWYRQTLGQGPEFLTYFQNEAQLEKSRLLSDRFSAERPKGSFSTLEIQRTEQGDSAMYLCASSYRDRVHEQYFGPGTRLTVT.

The J gene is TRBJ2-1, the V gene TRBV27; D gene uncertain. Trimming shortened V by 8 bases and J by 7 bases, and 12 bases separated the two germline ends. The CDR3 has 12 residues. Germline loops: CDR1 MNHEY, CDR2 SMNVEV (reference sequence). The CDR3 DNA reads as TGTGCCAGCCGATCCACGGAAAATGAGCAGTTCTTC. Encoded protein: CASRSTENEQFF.

The chain combines TRBV27 with TRBJ1-5; 8 bases are a match to TRBD1. The CDR3 is made up of 16 amino acids. V lost 5 bases and J lost 4; bases outside the gene matches: 10. Germline CDR1 is MNHEY and CDR2 is SMNVEV (reference sequence). The CDR3 here is CASSRGPQGGNQPQHF. For the CDR3, the DNA is TGTGCCAGCAGTAGGGGCCCACAGGGGGGGAATCAGCCCCAGCATTTT.

For this clone: A junction boundary mismatches the germline segment, possibly from a read error. The chain is built from TRBV5-6 and TRBJ2-7, with D uncertain. The CDR3 sequence is 13 residues long. The germline V gene encodes CDR1 SGHDT and CDR2 YYEEEE. The CDR3 loop is CASSYSSTYEQYF. The CDR3, as DNA: TGTGCCAGTAGCTATAGCAGCACCTACGAGCAGTACTTC.

With respect to this clone: Other DNA sequences within the sample encode an identical CDR3. The gene calls are TRBV28 and TRBJ1-5, with 8 bases matching TRBD1. V shed 5 bases and J 4 bases; nucleotides not matched to a gene: 4. The germline gives CDR1 MDHEN, CDR2 SYDVKM. This CDR3 has 14 amino acids. The CDR3 nucleotides read TGTGCCAGCAGTCTTCACAGGGGGAATCAGCCCCAGCATTTT. It yields the protein CASSLHRGNQPQHF.

V is TRBV5-8 and J is TRBJ2-3; D uncertain. Germline loops: CDR1 SGHTS, CDR2 YDEGEE. CDR3 length: 15 amino acids. V was trimmed by 1 base and J by 2 bases, leaving 11 bases between them. The CDR3 protein is CASSLLSQNTDTQYF. The CDR3, as DNA: TGTGCCAGCAGCTTGTTGTCACAAAACACAGATACGCAGTATTTT.

The V call is TRBV7-8, the J call TRBJ2-1; D is perhaps TRBD1 or TRBD2 (6 bases each). The ends were cut back, 7 bases at V and 7 bases at J, with 17 bases in the middle. This CDR3 is 14 amino acids long. Germline-derived CDR1 and CDR2 are SGHVS and FQNEAQ. CDR3 DNA: TGTGCCAGCACCCCGTGGGGGCGGGAAAATGAGCAGTTCTTC. Protein: CASTPWGRENEQFF.

In DNA form, the CDR3 reads TGTGCCAGCAGTTACCGGGGACAGTTCTATGGCTACACCTTC. It encodes CASSYRGQFYGYTF. V usage is TRBV6-5 and J usage is TRBJ1-2; TRBD1 agrees at 7 bases. CDR1 MNHEY and CDR2 SVGAGI come from the germline V gene. The trim removed 2 bases at V and 4 bases at J, leaving 4 bases unmatched. The CDR3 extends over 14 amino acids.

The chain couples TRBV19 to TRBJ2-1, with 8 bases matching TRBD2. Germline V gives CDR1 LNHDA, CDR2 SQIVND (reference sequence). Unmatched junction bases numbered 5, after V lost 5 bases and J lost 2 bases. The CDR3 contains 15 residues. CDR3 in amino acids: CASSPGTRPYNEQFF. In nucleotides, the CDR3 is TGTGCCAGTAGTCCCGGGACTAGACCCTACAATGAGCAGTTCTTC.

The chain couples TRBV10-3 to TRBJ2-5, with D possibly TRBD1 on 6 matching bases. Per germline, CDR1 ENHRY and CDR2 SYGVKD. Trimming left V 5 bases short and J 5 bases short, with 15 bases between. The CDR3 spans 14 residues. The CDR3: CAISSQGLWETQYF. Here the CDR3 DNA reads TGTGCCATCAGTTCTCAGGGGTTATGGGAGACCCAGTACTTC.

The V call is TRBV2, the J call TRBJ2-5; D gene uncertain. Between the trimmed V and J ends, which lost 9 bases and 5 bases, there was a span of 22 bases. The CDR3 runs 15 residues. In germline, CDR1 is SNHLY, CDR2 FYNNEI. This CDR3 reads CASVKARTQVETQYF. CDR3 in DNA: TGTGCCAGTGTGAAGGCGCGAACCCAAGTGGAGACCCAGTACTTC.

CDR3: CASSGMLGRVVADTQYF. The CDR3 bases are TGTGCCAGCAGCGGAATGTTGGGCAGGGTAGTAGCGGATACGCAGTATTTT. This chain links TRBV7-8 with TRBJ2-3, with D perhaps being TRBD1 or TRBD2 (5 bases each). The CDR3 contains 17 residues. The germline V gene has CDR1 SGHVS and CDR2 FQNEAQ. Trimming pared 5 bases from V and 6 bases from J, leaving 24 bases between.